This T cell receptor (beta chain) was recorded in a study of blood T cell repertoires in COVID-19. Data came from immunoSEQ multiplex PCR; TCRdb stores just in-frame clones and leaves some out. The profile shows roughly 150,000 clones, around 80% of them singletons. The CDR3 runs 13 residues. Germline V gene lookup returns CDR1 MDHEN and CDR2 SYDVKM. Trimming shortened V by 8 bases and J by 3 bases, and 11 bases separated the two germline ends. This clone turned up a few times. The chain links TRBV28 to TRBJ1-5; possible D gene TRBD1, 5 bases. The clonotype was recovered from a woman older than 75 with acute or convalescent COVID-19. The sample taken for sequencing was peripheral blood. The CDR3 reads CASCRQPNQPQHF. DNA of the CDR3: TGTGCCAGCTGCCGACAGCCCAATCAGCCCCAGCATTTT. Drawing the rest from reference TRBV28 and TRBJ1-5, the complete variable domain is DVKVTQSSRYLVKRTGEKVFLECVQDMDHENMFWYRQDPGLGLRLIYFSYDVKMKEKGDIPEGYSVSREKKERFSLILESASTNQTSMYLCASCRQPNQPQHFGDGTRLSIL.